The sequence of this T cell receptor (beta chain) was determined in a study of cytomegalovirus exposure and HLA in healthy donors. Study as a whole: Previous work identified 117 million unique TCR beta sequences from some 170 million T cells.

Whole-study results and caveats: Sequence variants that were highly shared formed a cluster that was likely a sequencing artifact. Earlier analysis looked at TCR beta V segments, and most were productive about 87% or about 30% of the time. Across HLA loci, a later analysis found differing TCR association rates, with DRB1 most and HLA-C fewest.

With 60 Vbeta and 13 Jbeta primers, the PCR was carried out. Some clones are missing from TCRdb's copy, which holds only in-frame ones; the method was immunoSEQ multiplex PCR. Here the sample spans 150,000 to 200,000 clones, roughly four fifths being singletons. To note about this clone: No antigen is known for it.

The CDR3 covers 14 residues. V lost 4 bases to trimming and J lost 3 bases; unmatched junction nucleotides: 2. Per the germline V gene, CDR1 is MNHEY and CDR2 is SMNVEV (reference sequence). The sequenced sample was PBMCs. This chain connects TRBV27 to TRBJ2-3; 9 bases are shared with TRBD1. The TCR was taken from a young woman in good health and CMV-seronegative. The CDR3 region is CASSSTGGTDTQYF. The CDR3 nucleotides are TGTGCCAGCAGTTCGACAGGGGGAACAGATACGCAGTATTTT.